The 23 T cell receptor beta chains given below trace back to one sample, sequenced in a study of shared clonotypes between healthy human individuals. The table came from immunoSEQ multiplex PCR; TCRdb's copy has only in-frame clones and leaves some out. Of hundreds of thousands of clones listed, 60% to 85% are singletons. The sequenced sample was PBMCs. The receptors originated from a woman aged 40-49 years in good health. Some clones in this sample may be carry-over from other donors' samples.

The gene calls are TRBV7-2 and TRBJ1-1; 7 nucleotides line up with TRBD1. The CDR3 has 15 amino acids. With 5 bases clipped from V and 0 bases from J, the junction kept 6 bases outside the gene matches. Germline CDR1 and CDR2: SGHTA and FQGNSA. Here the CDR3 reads CASSQRTGVNTEAFF. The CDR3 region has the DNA TGTGCCAGCAGCCAGAGGACAGGTGTGAACACTGAAGCTTTCTTT.

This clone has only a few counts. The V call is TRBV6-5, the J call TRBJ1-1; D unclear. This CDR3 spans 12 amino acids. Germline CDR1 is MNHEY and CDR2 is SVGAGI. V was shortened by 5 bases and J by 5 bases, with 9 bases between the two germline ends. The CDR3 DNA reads TGTGCCAGCAGTCGAGGTATGACTGAAGCTTTCTTT. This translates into CASSRGMTEAFF.

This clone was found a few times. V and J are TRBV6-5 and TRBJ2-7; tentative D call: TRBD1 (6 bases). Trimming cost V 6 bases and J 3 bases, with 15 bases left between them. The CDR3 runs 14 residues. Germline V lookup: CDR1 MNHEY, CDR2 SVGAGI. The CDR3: CASSSSWTDYEQYF. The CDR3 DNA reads TGTGCCAGCAGCTCATCCTGGACAGACTACGAGCAGTACTTC.

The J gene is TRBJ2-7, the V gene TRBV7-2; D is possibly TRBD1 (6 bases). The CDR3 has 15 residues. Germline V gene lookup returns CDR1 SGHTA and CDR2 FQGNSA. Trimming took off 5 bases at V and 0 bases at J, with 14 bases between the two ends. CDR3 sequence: CASSVGQPSSYEQYF. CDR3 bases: TGTGCCAGCAGCGTCGGACAGCCCAGCTCCTACGAGCAGTACTTC.

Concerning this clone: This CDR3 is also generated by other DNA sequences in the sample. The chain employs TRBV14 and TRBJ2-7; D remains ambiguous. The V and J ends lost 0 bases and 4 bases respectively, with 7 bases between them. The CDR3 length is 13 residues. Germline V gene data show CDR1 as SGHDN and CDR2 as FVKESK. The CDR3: CASSQDLGYEQYF. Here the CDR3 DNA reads TGTGCCAGCAGCCAAGATTTGGGTTACGAGCAGTACTTC.

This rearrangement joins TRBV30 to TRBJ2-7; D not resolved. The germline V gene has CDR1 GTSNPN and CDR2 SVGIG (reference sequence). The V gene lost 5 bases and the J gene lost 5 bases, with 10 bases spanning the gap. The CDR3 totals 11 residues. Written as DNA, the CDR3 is TGTGCCTGGTCCCTGTCGAACGAGCAGTACTTC. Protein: CAWSLSNEQYF.

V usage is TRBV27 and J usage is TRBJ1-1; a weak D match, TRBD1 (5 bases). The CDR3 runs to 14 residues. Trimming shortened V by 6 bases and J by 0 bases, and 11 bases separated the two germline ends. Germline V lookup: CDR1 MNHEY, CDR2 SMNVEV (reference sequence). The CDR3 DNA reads TGTGCCAGCAGATCCGGGACGGTGAACACTGAAGCTTTCTTT. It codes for CASRSGTVNTEAFF.

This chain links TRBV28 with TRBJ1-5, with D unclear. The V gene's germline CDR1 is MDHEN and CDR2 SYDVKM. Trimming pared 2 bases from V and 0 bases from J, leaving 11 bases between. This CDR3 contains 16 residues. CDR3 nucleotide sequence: TGTGCCAGCAGTTTACCCGGGGAATATAGCAATCAGCCCCAGCATTTT. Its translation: CASSLPGEYSNQPQHF.

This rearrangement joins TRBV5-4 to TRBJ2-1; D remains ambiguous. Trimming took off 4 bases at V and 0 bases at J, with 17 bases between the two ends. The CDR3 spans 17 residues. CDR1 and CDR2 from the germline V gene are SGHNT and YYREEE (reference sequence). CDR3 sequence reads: CASSPNSHPSSYNEQFF. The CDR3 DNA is TGTGCCAGCAGCCCAAACTCGCATCCGAGCTCCTACAATGAGCAGTTCTTC.

CDR3 sequence (DNA): TGTGCCAGCAGCCCGGACGACGGGGAGCTGTTTTTT. Translating gives CASSPDDGELFF. The genes are TRBV7-7 and TRBJ2-2; D unclear. The CDR3 spans 12 residues. CDR1 is SSHAT, CDR2 FNYEAQ, per germline (reference sequence). V was pared by 5 bases and J by 7 bases, with 8 bases between.

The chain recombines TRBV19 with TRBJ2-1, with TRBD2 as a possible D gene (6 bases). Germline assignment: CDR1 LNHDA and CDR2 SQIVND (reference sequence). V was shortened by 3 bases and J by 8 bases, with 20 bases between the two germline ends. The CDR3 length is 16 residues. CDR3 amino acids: CASSMGGISGDYEQFF. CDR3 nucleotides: TGTGCCAGTAGTATGGGAGGCATTTCGGGCGACTATGAGCAGTTCTTC.

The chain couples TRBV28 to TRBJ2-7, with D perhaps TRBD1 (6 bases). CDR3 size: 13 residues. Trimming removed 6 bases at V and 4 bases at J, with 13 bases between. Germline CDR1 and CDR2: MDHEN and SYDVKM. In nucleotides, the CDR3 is TGTGCCAGCAGCCCGCTACAGGGTTACGAGCAGTACTTC. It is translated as CASSPLQGYEQYF.

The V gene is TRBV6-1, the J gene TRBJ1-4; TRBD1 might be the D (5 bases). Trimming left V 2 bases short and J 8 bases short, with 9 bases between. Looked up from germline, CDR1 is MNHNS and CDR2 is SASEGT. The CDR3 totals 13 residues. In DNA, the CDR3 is TGTGCCAGCAGTGAACAGGGAGGCGAAAAACTGTTTTTT. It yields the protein CASSEQGGEKLFF.

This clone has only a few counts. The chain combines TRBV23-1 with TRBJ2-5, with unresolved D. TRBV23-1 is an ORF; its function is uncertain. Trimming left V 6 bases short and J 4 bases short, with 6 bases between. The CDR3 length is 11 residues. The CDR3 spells CASSPPETQYF. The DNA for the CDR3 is TGCGCCAGCAGCCCTCCAGAGACCCAGTACTTC.

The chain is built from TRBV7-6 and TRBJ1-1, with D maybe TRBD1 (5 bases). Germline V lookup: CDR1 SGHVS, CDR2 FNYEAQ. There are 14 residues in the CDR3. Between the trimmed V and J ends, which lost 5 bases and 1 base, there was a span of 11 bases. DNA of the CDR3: TGTGCCAGCAGCGGGGCACTACCGAACACTGAAGCTTTCTTT. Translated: CASSGALPNTEAFF.

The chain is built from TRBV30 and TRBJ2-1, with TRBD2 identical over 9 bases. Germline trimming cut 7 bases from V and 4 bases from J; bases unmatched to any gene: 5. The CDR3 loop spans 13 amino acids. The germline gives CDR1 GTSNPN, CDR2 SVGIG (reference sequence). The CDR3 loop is CAFRSGRYNEQFF. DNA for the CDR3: TGTGCCTTTCGTAGCGGGAGATACAATGAGCAGTTCTTC.

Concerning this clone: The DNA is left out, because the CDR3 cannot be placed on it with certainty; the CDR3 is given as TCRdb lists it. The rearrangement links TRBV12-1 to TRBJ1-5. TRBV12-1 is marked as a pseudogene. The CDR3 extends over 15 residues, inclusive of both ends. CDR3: CASSFGRGAHQPQHF.

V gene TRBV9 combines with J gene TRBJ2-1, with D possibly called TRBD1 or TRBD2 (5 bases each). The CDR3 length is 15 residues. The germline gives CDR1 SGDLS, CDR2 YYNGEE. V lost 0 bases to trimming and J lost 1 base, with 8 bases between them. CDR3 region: CASSVVGASYNEQFF. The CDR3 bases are TGTGCCAGCAGCGTAGTCGGGGCGTCCTACAATGAGCAGTTCTTC.

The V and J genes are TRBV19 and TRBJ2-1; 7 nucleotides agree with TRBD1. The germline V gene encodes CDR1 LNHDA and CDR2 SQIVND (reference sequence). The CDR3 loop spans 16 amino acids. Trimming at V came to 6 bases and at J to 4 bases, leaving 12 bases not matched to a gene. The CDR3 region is CASSHPTGPRYNEQFF. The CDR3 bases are TGTGCCAGTAGCCATCCGACAGGGCCTAGATACAATGAGCAGTTCTTC.

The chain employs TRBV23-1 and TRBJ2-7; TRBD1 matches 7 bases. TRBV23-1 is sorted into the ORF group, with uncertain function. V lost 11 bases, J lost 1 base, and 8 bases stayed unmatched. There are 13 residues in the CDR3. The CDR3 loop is CASTPGQSYEQYF. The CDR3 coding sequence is TGCGCCTCGACCCCGGGACAGTCCTACGAGCAGTACTTC.

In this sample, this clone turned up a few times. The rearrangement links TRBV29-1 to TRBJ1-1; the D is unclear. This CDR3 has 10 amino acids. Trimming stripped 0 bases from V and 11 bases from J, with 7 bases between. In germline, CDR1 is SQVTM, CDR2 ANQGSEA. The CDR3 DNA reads TGCAGCGTTGAAGAAGGTGCGGCTTTCTTT. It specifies CSVEEGAAFF.

DNA of the CDR3: TGTGCCAGCAGAGGACAGGTGGGGGAGACCCAGTACTTC. Translated, it gives CASRGQVGETQYF. The rearrangement links TRBV2 to TRBJ2-5; 7 bases match TRBD1. Losses at the gene ends were 6 bases for V and 5 bases for J; bases not matched to a gene: 6. The CDR3 is made up of 13 amino acids. Germline loops: CDR1 SNHLY, CDR2 FYNNEI.

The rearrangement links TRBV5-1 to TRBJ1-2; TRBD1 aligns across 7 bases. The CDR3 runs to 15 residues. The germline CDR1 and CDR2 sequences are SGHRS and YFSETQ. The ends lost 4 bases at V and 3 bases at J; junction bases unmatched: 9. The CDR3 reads CASSLDRVSHYGYTF. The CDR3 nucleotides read TGCGCCAGCAGCCTTGACAGGGTTTCGCACTATGGCTACACCTTC. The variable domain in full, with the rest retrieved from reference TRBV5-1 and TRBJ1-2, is KAGVTQTPRYLIKTRGQQVTLSCSPISGHRSVSWYQQTPGQGLQFLFEYFSETQRNKGNFPGRFSGRQFSNSRSEMNVSTLELGDSALYLCASSLDRVSHYGYTFGSGTRLTVV.